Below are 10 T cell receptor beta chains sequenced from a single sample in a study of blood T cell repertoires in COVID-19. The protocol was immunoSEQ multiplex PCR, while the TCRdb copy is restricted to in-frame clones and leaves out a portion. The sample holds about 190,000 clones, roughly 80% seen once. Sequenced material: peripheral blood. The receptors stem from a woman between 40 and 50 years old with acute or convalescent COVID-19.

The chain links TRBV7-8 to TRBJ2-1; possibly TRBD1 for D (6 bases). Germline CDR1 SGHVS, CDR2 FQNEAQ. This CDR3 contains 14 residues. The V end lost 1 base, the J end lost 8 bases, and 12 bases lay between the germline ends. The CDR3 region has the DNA TGTGCCAGCAGCTTAGTGTCAGGGGTCGATGAGCAGTTCTTC. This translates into CASSLVSGVDEQFF.

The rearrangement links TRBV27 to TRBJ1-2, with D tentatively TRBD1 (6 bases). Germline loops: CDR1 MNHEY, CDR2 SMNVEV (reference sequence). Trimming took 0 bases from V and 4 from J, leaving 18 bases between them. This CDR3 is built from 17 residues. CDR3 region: CASSLSLGVGQSYGYTF. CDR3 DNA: TGTGCCAGCAGTTTATCCCTCGGGGTAGGACAGTCCTATGGCTACACCTTC.

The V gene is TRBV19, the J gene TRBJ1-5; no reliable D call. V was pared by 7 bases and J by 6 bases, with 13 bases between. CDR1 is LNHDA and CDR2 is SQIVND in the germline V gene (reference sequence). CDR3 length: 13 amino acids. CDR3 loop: CASTPIGSQPQHF. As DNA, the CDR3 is TGTGCCAGTACGCCCATCGGGAGTCAGCCCCAGCATTTT.

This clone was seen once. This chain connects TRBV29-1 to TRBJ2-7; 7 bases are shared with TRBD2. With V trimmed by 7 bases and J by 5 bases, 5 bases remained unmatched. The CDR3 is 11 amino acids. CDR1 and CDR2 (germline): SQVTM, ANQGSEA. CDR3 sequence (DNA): TGCAGCGCGGGGGGAGGGGACGAGCAGTACTTC. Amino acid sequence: CSAGGGDEQYF.

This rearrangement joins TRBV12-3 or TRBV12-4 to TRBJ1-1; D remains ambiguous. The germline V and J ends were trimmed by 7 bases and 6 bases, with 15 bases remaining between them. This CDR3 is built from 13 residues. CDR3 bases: TGTGCCAGCACCGATAGCAGGAGGGCTGAAGCTTTCTTT. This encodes CASTDSRRAEAFF.

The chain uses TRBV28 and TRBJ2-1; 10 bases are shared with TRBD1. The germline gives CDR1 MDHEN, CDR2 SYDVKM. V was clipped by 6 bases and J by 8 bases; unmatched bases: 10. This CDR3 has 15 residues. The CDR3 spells CASRGAGTGVHEQFF. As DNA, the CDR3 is TGTGCCAGCAGGGGGGCAGGGACAGGGGTTCATGAGCAGTTCTTC.

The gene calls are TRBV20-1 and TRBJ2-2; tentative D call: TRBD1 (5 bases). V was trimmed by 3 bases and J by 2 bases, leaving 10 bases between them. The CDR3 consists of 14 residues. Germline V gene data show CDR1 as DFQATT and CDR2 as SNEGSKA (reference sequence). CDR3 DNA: TGCAGTGCTAGTGTGACAGACAACACCGGGGAGCTGTTTTTT. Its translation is CSASVTDNTGELFF.

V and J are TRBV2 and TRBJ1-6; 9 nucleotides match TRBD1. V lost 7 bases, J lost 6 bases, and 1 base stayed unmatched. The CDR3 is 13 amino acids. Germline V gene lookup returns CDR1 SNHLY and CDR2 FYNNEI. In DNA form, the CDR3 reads TGTGCCAGCAAGGGACAGGGTAATTCACCCCTCCACTTT. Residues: CASKGQGNSPLHF.

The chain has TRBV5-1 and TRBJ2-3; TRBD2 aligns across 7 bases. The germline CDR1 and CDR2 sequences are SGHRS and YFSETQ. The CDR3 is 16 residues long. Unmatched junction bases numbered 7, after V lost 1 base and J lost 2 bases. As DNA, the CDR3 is TGCGCCAGCAGCTTGTTGGCAGCGGGGACCACAGATACGCAGTATTTT. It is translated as CASSLLAAGTTDTQYF. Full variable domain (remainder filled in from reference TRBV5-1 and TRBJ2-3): KAGVTQTPRYLIKTRGQQVTLSCSPISGHRSVSWYQQTPGQGLQFLFEYFSETQRNKGNFPGRFSGRQFSNSRSEMNVSTLELGDSALYLCASSLLAAGTTDTQYFGPGTRLTVL.

The CDR3 region has the DNA TGTGCCAGCTCACCAGGTAGCGGGAGGGCCTCAGGAGAGACCCAGTACTTC. Protein: CASSPGSGRASGETQYF. V and J are TRBV18 and TRBJ2-5; 11 bases map to TRBD2. From germline, CDR1 is KGHSH and CDR2 LQKENI. V shed 2 bases and J 4 bases; nucleotides not matched to a gene: 9. The CDR3 extends over 17 amino acids.